This TCR beta chain was recovered during a study of T cell responses to AZD1222 COVID-19 vaccine. Points from the study as a whole: Only five or six AZD1222 recipients were seropositive at baseline. Donors, mostly white British, included more females; clonal diversity was possibly underestimated.

This CDR3 spans 11 amino acids. Germline V lookup: CDR1 ENHRY, CDR2 SYGVKD. Note on this clone: Its antigen is undetermined.

Produced via immunoSEQ multiplex PCR; TCRdb's table is partial and in-frame only. The table has more than 120,000 clones, around 94% seen once. Sample: peripheral blood, taken 28 days after the second AZD1222 dose. This sequence was found in an adult who received the AZD1222 COVID-19 vaccine. The V gene is TRBV10-3, the J gene TRBJ1-1, with D maybe TRBD1 (6 bases). The CDR3 nucleotides are TGTGGGACAGAATCCGACACTGAAGCTTTCTTT. Its protein is CGTESDTEAFF.